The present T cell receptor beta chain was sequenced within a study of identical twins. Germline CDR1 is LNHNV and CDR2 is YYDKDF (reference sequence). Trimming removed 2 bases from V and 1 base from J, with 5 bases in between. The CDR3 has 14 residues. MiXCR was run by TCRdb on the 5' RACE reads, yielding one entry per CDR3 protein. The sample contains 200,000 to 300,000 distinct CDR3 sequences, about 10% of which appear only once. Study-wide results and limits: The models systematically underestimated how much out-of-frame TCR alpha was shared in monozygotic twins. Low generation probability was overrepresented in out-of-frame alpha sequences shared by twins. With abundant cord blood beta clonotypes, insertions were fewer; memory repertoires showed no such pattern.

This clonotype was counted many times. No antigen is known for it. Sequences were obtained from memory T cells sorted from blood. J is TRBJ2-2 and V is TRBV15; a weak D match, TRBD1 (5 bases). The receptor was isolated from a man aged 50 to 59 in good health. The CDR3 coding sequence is TGTGCCACCAGCAGACAGGGGAACACCGGGGAGCTGTTTTTT. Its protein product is CATSRQGNTGELFF.